This TCR beta chain was recovered during a study of PD-L1 blockade in urothelial cancer. Looking at the study overall: Male patients with bladder-origin urothelial cancer numbered about nine tenths of the roughly 29.

Time point noted: peripheral blood 6 weeks after treatment start. Patients' cancers were locally advanced or metastatic urothelial carcinomas. Peripheral blood mononuclear cells were collected from every patient before and during treatment, yielding between 1 and 8 samples per patient. Each PCR had synthetic TCR analog templates added to it as a spike-in. Sequencing was performed with immunoSEQ multiplex PCR; in TCRdb, only in-frame clones are kept and a portion is missing. In the table there are about 50,000 clones, approximately 86% of which are singletons. The CDR3 is made up of 14 amino acids. CDR1 MNHEY and CDR2 SVGAGI come from the germline V gene. V shed 2 bases, J shed 4 bases, and the junction held 1 base outside the gene matches.

The chain is built from TRBV6-5 and TRBJ1-4, with TRBD1 identical over 7 bases. The source material was PBMCs, sampled around atezolizumab (anti-PD-L1) treatment. The TCR originated in a man aged 50-59 years with urothelial cancer. The CDR3 bases are TGTGCCAGCAGTTACGGGACAGTTAATGAAAAACTGTTTTTT. Translated: CASSYGTVNEKLFF.